What follows are 29 T cell receptor beta chains derived from one specimen sequenced in a study of OX40 agonist ivuxolimab in advanced cancers. The assay was immunoSEQ multiplex PCR, and TCRdb's table has in-frame clones only and misses some. The table includes around 90,000 clones, around 87% detected once. The source was CD4+ or CD8+ T cells sorted from blood, collected in a trial of the OX40 agonist ivuxolimab. These receptor sequences come from an adult with an advanced solid tumor such as melanoma, head and neck, liver or kidney cancer.

The rearrangement uses TRBV13 and TRBJ1-1; D not certain. The germline gives CDR1 PRHDT, CDR2 FYEKMQ (reference sequence). Deletions cut 0 bases from V and 3 bases from J, with 11 bases between. This CDR3 contains 15 residues. In DNA form, the CDR3 reads TGTGCCAGCAGCTTAGGCTGGGGTAGTGACACTGAAGCTTTCTTT. Its protein is CASSLGWGSDTEAFF.

The chain carries TRBV7-8 and TRBJ1-1; D gene uncertain. Trimming took 1 base from V and 1 from J, leaving 4 bases between them. Per the germline V gene, CDR1 is SGHVS and CDR2 is FQNEAQ. The CDR3 totals 13 residues. CDR3 nucleotide sequence: TGTGCCAGCAGCTTAGTAGGGAACACTGAAGCTTTCTTT. Its translation is CASSLVGNTEAFF. Filled out from reference TRBV7-8 and TRBJ1-1, the complete variable domain reads GAGVSQSPRYKVAKRGQDVALRCDPISGHVSLFWYQQALGQGPEFLTYFQNEAQLDKSGLPSDRFFAERPEGSVSTLKIQRTQQEDSAVYLCASSLVGNTEAFFGQGTRLTVV.

The chain employs TRBV5-1 and TRBJ2-5, with D perhaps TRBD1 (6 bases). The J call may be wrong; the DNA end is better matched by TRBJ2-7. Looked up from germline, CDR1 is SGHRS and CDR2 is YFSETQ. This CDR3 has 13 amino acids. CDR3 nucleotides: TGCGCCAGCAGCTTACAGGGAAACTACGAGCAGTACTTC. Residues: CASSLQGNYEQYF.

J is TRBJ2-5 and V is TRBV30; maybe TRBD2 (6 bases). Germline V CDR1 and CDR2: GTSNPN, SVGIG (reference sequence). The CDR3 is made up of 13 amino acids. The ends were cut back, 0 bases at V and 5 bases at J, with 10 bases in the middle. The CDR3 region is CAWSVAGLETQYF. In DNA form, the CDR3 reads TGTGCCTGGAGTGTCGCGGGGTTGGAGACCCAGTACTTC.

The J gene is TRBJ1-6, the V gene TRBV9; D is perhaps TRBD1 (6 bases). The CDR3 runs 15 residues. The V and J ends lost 8 bases and 7 bases respectively, with 19 bases between them. The V gene's germline CDR1 is SGDLS and CDR2 YYNGEE. CDR3 nucleotide sequence: TGTGCCAGTGCTCAGGGGAACGGGGGCAATTCACCCCTCCACTTT. It specifies CASAQGNGGNSPLHF.

This clone appeared a single time. Here the CDR3 DNA reads TGTGCTAGTGGTTCAGAGGGGGAGAACATTCAGTACTTC. Protein: CASGSEGENIQYF. The chain employs TRBV12-5 and TRBJ2-4, with D possibly matching TRBD1 (6 bases). Germline V CDR1 and CDR2: LGHNT, FRNRAP. The CDR3 is 13 amino acids. V was trimmed by 4 bases and J by 7 bases, leaving 11 bases between them.

This sequence joins TRBV19 and TRBJ2-1; a possible D gene is TRBD2 (5 bases). The CDR3 runs to 17 residues. CDR1 and CDR2 (germline): LNHDA, SQIVND (reference sequence). Trimming cost V 0 bases and J 7 bases, with 19 bases left between them. The CDR3 nucleotides are TGTGCCAGTAGTATAGATCGAGGGTTTGCCGGTACGAATGAGCAGTTCTTC. Residues: CASSIDRGFAGTNEQFF. Full variable domain (missing parts from reference TRBV19 and TRBJ2-1): DGGITQSPKYLFRKEGQNVTLSCEQNLNHDAMYWYRQDPGQGLRLIYYSQIVNDFQKGDIAEGYSVSREKKESFPLTVTSAQKNPTAFYLCASSIDRGFAGTNEQFFGPGTRLTVL.

This chain links TRBV11-2 with TRBJ2-5; TRBD2 might be the D (6 bases). V was pared by 6 bases and J by 4 bases, with 15 bases between. The CDR3 covers 14 residues. Germline V gene sequence: CDR1 SGHAT, CDR2 FQNNGV. The CDR3 DNA sequence: TGTGCCAGCAGTTTCGGGGGAACGTCAGAGACCCAGTACTTC. This codes for CASSFGGTSETQYF.

This rearrangement joins TRBV7-6 to TRBJ2-5, with 7 positions matching TRBD1. The CDR3 totals 20 residues. Trimming cost V 5 bases and J 2 bases; bases outside gene matches: 23. CDR1 SGHVS and CDR2 FNYEAQ come from the germline V gene. CDR3 sequence reads: CASSRRPTGRVERRQETQYF. Here the CDR3 DNA reads TGTGCCAGCAGCCGCAGGCCGACAGGGAGAGTTGAGAGGAGGCAAGAGACCCAGTACTTC.

This clone was seen just once. The chain is built from TRBV13 and TRBJ2-3, with D unclear. This CDR3 is built from 14 residues. Trimming pared 4 bases from V and 2 bases from J, leaving 10 bases between. Germline assignment: CDR1 PRHDT and CDR2 FYEKMQ (reference sequence). The CDR3: CASSSRAYTDTQYF. The CDR3 DNA reads TGTGCCAGCAGCTCTCGGGCCTACACAGATACGCAGTATTTT.

The CDR3 DNA sequence: TGTGCCAGCAGCCGAAAGAGGGGCTACGAGCAGTACTTC. Protein product: CASSRKRGYEQYF. The chain recombines TRBV28 with TRBJ2-7; D may be TRBD1 or TRBD2 (5 bases each). Germline CDR1 is MDHEN and CDR2 is SYDVKM. This CDR3 has 13 residues. Trimming pared 6 bases from V and 3 bases from J, leaving 12 bases between.

This clone was seen only once. This chain uses TRBV2 with TRBJ1-2, with a weak D call TRBD1 (5 bases). Per the germline V gene, CDR1 is SNHLY and CDR2 is FYNNEI. This CDR3 has 11 amino acids. The V gene lost 7 bases and the J gene lost 4 bases, with 7 bases spanning the gap. In DNA, the CDR3 is TGTGCCAGCACGGGGGTCTATGGCTACACCTTC. It is translated as CASTGVYGYTF.

This chain joins TRBV5-4 and TRBJ2-3, with 9 bases lining up with TRBD1. J lost 1 base, V lost 4 bases, and 4 bases had no gene match. Germline assignment: CDR1 SGHNT and CDR2 YYREEE (reference sequence). This CDR3 has 15 residues. CDR3 nucleotides: TGTGCCAGCAGCCCTGGACAGGGGCGCACAGATACGCAGTATTTT. It yields the protein CASSPGQGRTDTQYF.

The chain couples TRBV5-1 to TRBJ1-6; TRBD1 is a possible D gene (5 bases). There are 16 residues in the CDR3. V dropped 4 bases and J dropped 7 bases, with 18 bases sitting between them. The germline gives CDR1 SGHRS, CDR2 YFSETQ. CDR3 loop: CASSPGQGEGNSPLHF. DNA for the CDR3: TGCGCCAGCAGCCCCGGGCAAGGGGAGGGGAATTCACCCCTCCACTTT.

The chain recombines TRBV19 with TRBJ1-2, with D uncertain. Germline V CDR1 and CDR2: LNHDA, SQIVND (reference sequence). CDR3 length: 11 amino acids. The V and J ends lost 3 bases and 6 bases respectively, with 5 bases between them. Here the CDR3 reads CASSMWNGYTF. The CDR3 DNA reads as TGTGCCAGTAGTATGTGGAATGGCTACACCTTC.

The chain employs TRBV6-5 and TRBJ1-2, with D possibly TRBD1 on 5 matching bases. This CDR3 contains 14 residues. Germline V gives CDR1 MNHEY, CDR2 SVGAGI. Trimming cost V 2 bases and J 4 bases, with 11 bases left between them. CDR3 DNA sequence: TGTGCCAGCAGTTACGACGCAGGGTCCTATGGCTACACCTTC. It codes for CASSYDAGSYGYTF.

The chain joins TRBV2 to TRBJ2-5; a weak D match, TRBD1 (6 bases). The CDR3 has 13 residues. V was clipped by 5 bases and J by 7 bases, with 14 bases between them. Germline CDR1 and CDR2: SNHLY and FYNNEI. CDR3: CASSSRGVGTQYF. The CDR3 DNA reads TGTGCCAGCAGTTCCAGGGGAGTCGGGACCCAGTACTTC.

The chain recombines TRBV7-9 with TRBJ1-5; no definite D call. The CDR3 consists of 12 residues. Germline V gene sequence: CDR1 SEHNR, CDR2 FQNEAQ (reference sequence). The V gene lost 6 bases and the J gene lost 2 bases, with 5 bases spanning the gap. CDR3 nucleotide sequence: TGTGCCAGCAGACGTCGCAATCAGCCCCAGCATTTT. Its translation is CASRRRNQPQHF.

V and J are TRBV2 and TRBJ1-2; no firm D call. Germline-derived CDR1 and CDR2 are SNHLY and FYNNEI. V was cut by 4 bases and J by 5 bases, with 20 bases left in between. There are 16 residues in the CDR3. In DNA, the CDR3 is TGTGCCAGCAGTGCCCCGAGCGAGGCGGCCTTATATGGCTACACCTTC. Translated, it gives CASSAPSEAALYGYTF.

The V and J genes are TRBV6-5 and TRBJ2-5; D may be TRBD1 or TRBD2 (5 bases each). Germline V gene sequence: CDR1 MNHEY, CDR2 SVGAGI. With 6 bases removed from V and 5 bases from J, the gap between germline ends came to 13 bases. CDR3 size: 13 residues. CDR3 residues: CASRYPGRETQYF. The CDR3 region has the DNA TGTGCCAGCAGATACCCGGGGCGGGAGACCCAGTACTTC.

The chain links TRBV7-8 to TRBJ1-5, with 9 bases that match TRBD1. The CDR3 length is 17 residues. J was trimmed by 5 bases and V by 3 bases; bases with no gene match: 11. CDR1 and CDR2 from the germline V gene are SGHVS and FQNEAQ. The CDR3 here is CASSFSTGTGSHQPQHF. CDR3 DNA: TGTGCCAGCAGCTTCTCTACCGGGACAGGGAGCCATCAGCCCCAGCATTTT.

This clone has only one observation. The chain couples TRBV4-2 to TRBJ1-2; D is ambiguous. Germline lookup yields CDR1 LGHNA and CDR2 YNFKEQ. The length of the CDR3 is 14 residues. The V end lost 3 bases, the J end lost 9 bases, and 17 bases lay between the germline ends. The CDR3: CASSQDHALGSYTF. DNA of the CDR3: TGTGCCAGCAGCCAGGATCACGCCCTGGGGAGCTACACCTTC.

Of note for this clone: Other DNA variants within this sample encode the same CDR3. The chain uses TRBV27 and TRBJ2-5, with D perhaps matching TRBD1 (6 bases). V was shortened by 3 bases and J by 5 bases, with 10 bases between the two germline ends. Germline lookup yields CDR1 MNHEY and CDR2 SMNVEV (reference sequence). This CDR3 has 13 residues. DNA for the CDR3: TGTGCCAGCAGTTTTGGGGGCGGGGAGACCCAGTACTTC. Translating it yields CASSFGGGETQYF.

This clone was counted between two and nine times. The chain links TRBV2 to TRBJ2-6, with D possibly TRBD2 on 7 matching bases. V dropped 7 bases and J dropped 4 bases, with 14 bases sitting between them. CDR3 length: 15 amino acids. Germline lookup yields CDR1 SNHLY and CDR2 FYNNEI. CDR3 protein: CASTLRGAGANVLTF. The CDR3 DNA follows: TGTGCCAGCACCCTCCGGGGGGCCGGGGCCAACGTCCTGACTTTC.

To note about this clone: In the same sample, other DNA sequences code for this CDR3. The J gene is TRBJ1-1, the V gene TRBV5-6; TRBD1 aligns across 7 bases. The CDR3 is 15 residues long. Germline V gene data show CDR1 as SGHDT and CDR2 as YYEEEE. V dropped 4 bases and J dropped 1; count of bases not matched to a gene: 7. The CDR3 bases are TGTGCCAGCAGCCCAGGGGGGGTGGGGAACACTGAAGCTTTCTTT. This codes for CASSPGGVGNTEAFF.

The chain links TRBV6-1 to TRBJ1-2; tentatively, D is TRBD1 (6 bases). Germline values: CDR1 MNHNS, CDR2 SASEGT. This CDR3 region has 14 residues. V lost 3 bases, J lost 3 bases, and 11 bases lay in between. The CDR3 DNA reads TGTGCCAGCAGTGAGGGGGGGCATGACTATGGCTACACCTTC. Translating it yields CASSEGGHDYGYTF.

V is TRBV7-9 and J is TRBJ2-3; 7 positions agree with TRBD2. Germline assignment: CDR1 SEHNR and CDR2 FQNEAQ (reference sequence). V trimming: 4 bases; J trimming: 0 bases; junction bases outside the gene matches: 4. There are 15 residues in the CDR3. This CDR3 is CASSSGGWSTDTQYF. The CDR3 DNA reads TGTGCCAGCAGCTCGGGGGGATGGAGCACAGATACGCAGTATTTT.

This chain uses TRBV11-2 with TRBJ2-5; D unclear. There are 11 residues in the CDR3. The V end lost 4 bases, the J end lost 7 bases, and 7 bases lay between the germline ends. The V gene's germline CDR1 is SGHAT and CDR2 FQNNGV. The CDR3: CASSSGRTQYF. The CDR3 coding sequence is TGTGCCAGCAGCTCCGGTCGGACCCAGTACTTC.

The chain recombines TRBV6-5 with TRBJ1-3; TRBD1 matches 8 bases. Germline trimming cut 4 bases from V and 4 bases from J; bases unmatched to any gene: 6. Germline loops: CDR1 MNHEY, CDR2 SVGAGI. The CDR3 is 15 amino acids. The CDR3 protein is CASSLGQGSGNTIYF. The CDR3 DNA follows: TGTGCCAGCAGTTTAGGACAGGGATCAGGAAACACCATATATTTT.